Below, one T cell receptor (beta chain) is given with its context. In the original processing: The authors estimated nucleated cell counts from reference gene primer amplification. Assay: immunoSEQ multiplex PCR; the TCRdb copy retains only in-frame clones and omits some. D and trimming were read from the DNA, whereas the V and J calls and clone size are those reported in that table. The sample yields roughly 100,000 clones, 81% seen once. This entry comes from a study of blood T cell repertoires in COVID-19. Across the study: Whether acute or convalescent, the COVID-19 samples came from the United States, Italy and Spain. Sources were T cells, B-cell-depleted T cells, or PBMCs; the material itself was cDNA or gDNA.

The CDR3 totals 13 residues. Unmatched junction bases numbered 4, after V lost 5 bases and J lost 6 bases. CDR1 is GTSNPN, CDR2 SVGIG, per germline (reference sequence). Sequenced input: peripheral blood. This chain links TRBV30 with TRBJ1-5; 10 nucleotides align to TRBD1. The clonotype was recovered from a man of 80 years or more with acute or convalescent COVID-19. The CDR3: CAWQTGGGQPQHF. DNA of the CDR3: TGTGCCTGGCAGACAGGGGGCGGTCAGCCCCAGCATTTT.